The 19 T cell receptor beta chains listed next were all sequenced from one sample in a study of metastatic and nonmetastatic thyroid tumors (dated by TCRdb to between 2020 and 2021). The library was prepared using PCR. Sequencer: Illumina HiSeq 4000. TCRdb applied fastp at Q25 and MiXCR to the public reads, then kept only in-frame beta chains. A total of more than 10,000 clones appear in this sample, around 30% of them only once. The top ten constitute about a fifth of the sample. No patient had received any treatment before thyroid surgery. The specimen sequenced was adjacent normal tissue. The source is a male donor with papillary thyroid cancer or a benign thyroid nodule (not recorded which). Some clones in this sample may be carry-over from other donors' samples.

V and J are TRBV4-1 and TRBJ1-5, with D unresolved. The CDR3 consists of 13 residues. Germline V lookup: CDR1 MGHRA, CDR2 YSYEKL. V was shortened by 1 base and J by 6 bases, with 7 bases between the two germline ends. CDR3 in amino acids: CASSQAVFQPQHF. In DNA, the CDR3 is TGCGCCAGCAGCCAAGCGGTATTTCAGCCCCAGCATTTT.

V is TRBV6-2 or TRBV6-3 and J is TRBJ2-7, with 9 bases identical to TRBD1. The CDR3 covers 15 residues. Germline CDR1 is MNHEY and CDR2 is SVGEGT. Trimming took 6 bases from V and 2 from J; bases not matched to a gene: 8. The CDR3 region is CASRKGGQGTYEQYF. For the CDR3, the DNA is TGTGCCAGCAGGAAGGGGGGACAGGGAACCTACGAGCAGTACTTC.

A few counts support this clone. The V and J genes are TRBV20-1 and TRBJ2-7; 7 bases are shared with TRBD2. The CDR3 is 16 residues long. Per germline, CDR1 DFQATT and CDR2 SNEGSKA (reference sequence). The V segment lost 0 bases and the J segment 3 bases; nucleotides outside the gene matches: 11. CDR3 amino acids: CSARDLVAGHLYEQYF. DNA of the CDR3: TGCAGTGCTAGAGATCTAGTAGCGGGCCATCTCTACGAGCAGTACTTC.

This clone came up a few times. V and J are TRBV18 and TRBJ1-5; 10 bases are shared with TRBD1. This CDR3 comprises 16 residues. With 2 bases clipped from V and 5 bases from J, the junction kept 6 bases outside the gene matches. CDR1 and CDR2 (germline): KGHSH, LQKENI. The CDR3 spells CASSPWETGGDQPQHF. Written as DNA, the CDR3 is TGTGCCAGCTCACCATGGGAGACAGGGGGCGATCAGCCCCAGCATTTT.

Within the sample, this clone is medium-sized. The chain links TRBV10-3 to TRBJ1-5; D is possibly TRBD1 (6 bases). Germline V gene lookup returns CDR1 ENHRY and CDR2 SYGVKD. The CDR3 has 14 amino acids. Trimming removed 3 bases at V and 7 bases at J, with 13 bases between. CDR3 in DNA: TGTGCCATCAGTGATCTCGGCCAGGGGCAGCCCCAGCATTTT. Protein sequence: CAISDLGQGQPQHF.

In this sample, this clone is medium-sized. V and J are TRBV6-1 and TRBJ1-2; 8 positions agree with TRBD1. The V gene's germline CDR1 is MNHNS and CDR2 SASEGT. CDR3 length: 13 residues. Trimming cost V 6 bases and J 6 bases; bases outside gene matches: 6. CDR3 in amino acids: CASRRQGSDGYTF. CDR3 DNA: TGTGCCAGCAGACGACAGGGGTCGGATGGCTACACCTTC.

The chain couples TRBV11-2 to TRBJ2-7; D is unclear. Deletions cut 5 bases from V and 6 bases from J, with 11 bases between. This CDR3 spans 12 amino acids. The germline V gene encodes CDR1 SGHAT and CDR2 FQNNGV. CDR3 loop: CASSPTAGEQYF. The CDR3 region has the DNA TGTGCCAGCAGCCCGACGGCAGGCGAGCAGTACTTC. Full variable domain (outside the CDR3, taken from reference TRBV11-2 and TRBJ2-7): EAGVAQSPRYKIIEKRQSVAFWCNPISGHATLYWYQQILGQGPKLLIQFQNNGVVDDSQLPKDRFSAERLKGVDSTLKIQPAKLEDSAVYLCASSPTAGEQYFGPGTRLTVT.

A few counts support this clone. V and J are TRBV20-1 and TRBJ1-5, with 10 bases aligning to TRBD1. V lost 1 base, J lost 5 bases, and 8 bases stayed unmatched. In germline, CDR1 is DFQATT, CDR2 SNEGSKA (reference sequence). The CDR3 runs to 16 residues. CDR3 sequence reads: CSARVGDRGFDQPQHF. The DNA for the CDR3 is TGCAGTGCTAGAGTGGGGGACAGGGGTTTCGATCAGCCCCAGCATTTT.

This clone turned up a few times. This chain links TRBV11-1 with TRBJ2-7; TRBD1 is a possible D gene (6 bases). This CDR3 contains 15 residues. In germline, CDR1 is SGHAT, CDR2 FQDESV (reference sequence). V was trimmed by 5 bases and J by 2 bases, leaving 16 bases between them. This chain's CDR3 is CASSRQGQTPYEQYF. The CDR3 nucleotides are TGTGCCAGCAGCCGCCAAGGACAGACCCCCTACGAGCAGTACTTC.

This clone has just a few counts. The V gene is TRBV10-1, the J gene TRBJ2-7, with 7 bases matching TRBD1. Trimming at V came to 6 bases and at J to 0 bases, leaving 8 bases not matched to a gene. This CDR3 is built from 15 residues. From germline, CDR1 is WNHNN and CDR2 SYGVQD (reference sequence). CDR3 in amino acids: CASSDVRDSSYEQYF. Here the CDR3 DNA reads TGCGCCAGCAGCGATGTCCGGGACAGCTCCTACGAGCAGTACTTC.

This clone was detected only a few times. A read error may be the cause here, since a much bigger clone is one base away. This chain joins TRBV6-1 and TRBJ2-1; TRBD2 agrees at 9 bases. Per the germline V gene, CDR1 is MNHNS and CDR2 is SASEGT. The CDR3 sequence is 18 residues long. In DNA form, the CDR3 reads TGTGCCAGCATTGAAAACAGCCTCCGGGCAACTAGCGGGAATGAGCAGTTCTTC. Its translation: CASIENSLRATSGNEQFF.

By frequency in the sample, this clone is large (0.1 to 1%). This chain joins TRBV14 and TRBJ1-2; TRBD1 aligns across 8 bases. This CDR3 contains 12 residues. Germline CDR1 is SGHDN and CDR2 is FVKESK. V trimming: 3 bases; J trimming: 7 bases; junction bases outside the gene matches: 1. The CDR3 loop reads CASSQDRVGYTF. CDR3 DNA: TGTGCCAGCAGCCAGGACAGGGTTGGCTACACCTTC.

This clone is deemed medium-sized. V is TRBV27 and J is TRBJ1-3; a weak D match, TRBD1 (5 bases). CDR3 length: 13 amino acids. Deletions cut 2 bases from V and 6 bases from J, with 8 bases between. CDR1 and CDR2 from the germline V gene are MNHEY and SMNVEV (reference sequence). The CDR3 sequence: CASSLGGENTIYF. CDR3 DNA sequence: TGTGCCAGCAGTTTAGGGGGAGAAAACACCATATATTTT.

This clone was seen more than once but under ten times. This chain uses TRBV19 with TRBJ1-2; unclear D gene. Germline assignment: CDR1 LNHDA and CDR2 SQIVND (reference sequence). The CDR3 sequence is 13 residues long. V lost 8 bases to trimming and J lost 2 bases, with 12 bases between them. The CDR3 nucleotides read TGTGCCAGTCGGGATAACTTAAACTATGGCTACACCTTC. Translating gives CASRDNLNYGYTF.

With regard to this clone: A junction end diverges from the germline sequence, so it may reflect a read error. The rearrangement joins TRBV9 to TRBJ2-6; D ambiguous. The CDR3 has 15 amino acids. Per germline, CDR1 SGDLS and CDR2 YYNGEE. The CDR3 sequence: CAGSVPGAGANVLTF. CDR3 DNA sequence: TGTGCCGGCAGCGTACCTGGGGCTGGGGCCAACGTCCTGACTTTC.

The rearrangement uses TRBV12-3 or TRBV12-4 and TRBJ2-3, with D unresolved. The CDR3 has 15 residues. Trimming took off 5 bases at V and 2 bases at J, with 14 bases between the two ends. The CDR3 DNA reads TGTGCCAGCAGTCCACGCCGTTCTTCCACAGATACGCAGTATTTT. As protein: CASSPRRSSTDTQYF.

In this sample, this clone turned up a few times. The chain is built from TRBV12-3 or TRBV12-4 and TRBJ2-1; 9 bases agree with TRBD2. CDR3 length: 12 residues. V gave up 4 bases and J gave up 10 bases; unmatched junction bases: 2. CDR3: CASSYSGREQFF. CDR3 sequence (DNA): TGTGCCAGCAGTTACAGCGGGAGGGAGCAGTTCTTC.

The chain is built from TRBV12-3 or TRBV12-4 and TRBJ2-7; D gene unclear. The V and J ends lost 5 bases and 3 bases respectively, with 17 bases between them. The CDR3 contains 15 residues. For the CDR3, the DNA is TGTGCCAGCAGTCCGTTCAACAGCCACCTCTACGAGCAGTACTTC. It codes for CASSPFNSHLYEQYF.

There are a few counts of this clone. This chain joins TRBV6-2 or TRBV6-3 and TRBJ1-5; tentative D call: TRBD1 (6 bases). The length of the CDR3 is 14 residues. V was trimmed by 2 bases and J by 7 bases, leaving 12 bases between them. Germline V CDR1 and CDR2: MNHEY, SVGEGT. DNA for the CDR3: TGTGCCAGCAGTTACGGACTAGGGGGGCAGCCCCAGCATTTT. Its protein is CASSYGLGGQPQHF.